The 8 T cell receptor beta chains in this list originate from one sample, sequenced in a study of technical replicates of blood from a handful of donors. Sequencing used immunoSEQ multiplex PCR; TCRdb keeps in-frame clones, though not all of them. The sample holds fewer than 90,000 clones, approximately 97% seen once. Sequencing was carried out using T cells isolated from PBMCs. The receptors originated from a human donor in good health.

This clone was recorded once. The chain recombines TRBV7-9 with TRBJ1-1, with D uncertain. CDR3 size: 15 residues. V shed 6 bases and J shed 0 bases, with 14 bases lying between them. Germline CDR1 reads SEHNR; CDR2 reads FQNEAQ (reference sequence). The CDR3 DNA follows: TGTGCCAGCAGGATAGCGACAAGAATGAACACTGAAGCTTTCTTT. Protein product: CASRIATRMNTEAFF.

This clone was counted a single time. The rearrangement links TRBV5-1 to TRBJ1-2, with unresolved D. The CDR3 totals 15 residues. The germline V and J ends were trimmed by 0 bases and 0 bases, with 9 bases remaining between them. Germline CDR1 reads SGHRS; CDR2 reads YFSETQ. In DNA form, the CDR3 reads TGCGCCAGCAGCTTGGTTCACGGGGCTAACTATGGCTACACCTTC. Residues: CASSLVHGANYGYTF.

This chain uses TRBV6-5 with TRBJ2-7; no definite D call. CDR3 length: 11 amino acids. The germline gives CDR1 MNHEY, CDR2 SVGAGI. V was trimmed by 10 bases and J by 2 bases, leaving 9 bases between them. Written as DNA, the CDR3 is TGTGCCACCGTAGCCCCCTACGAGCAGTACTTC. Amino acids: CATVAPYEQYF.

This chain joins TRBV2 and TRBJ1-2; 9 bases are shared with TRBD1. Germline assignment: CDR1 SNHLY and CDR2 FYNNEI. The J segment lost 4 bases and the V segment lost 7 bases, leaving 7 bases of the junction unmatched. This CDR3 is 14 amino acids long. This CDR3 reads CASKTSTGGYGYTF. CDR3 DNA sequence: TGTGCCAGCAAAACCTCGACAGGGGGCTATGGCTACACCTTC.

The chain has TRBV6-4 and TRBJ2-5; 11 nucleotides line up with TRBD2. V dropped 4 bases and J dropped 4; count of bases not matched to a gene: 5. The CDR3 sequence is 15 residues long. Germline loops: CDR1 MRHNA, CDR2 SNTAGT. As DNA, the CDR3 is TGTGCCAGCAGTGCCGGGACTAGCGGAGGAGAGACCCAGTACTTC. Protein: CASSAGTSGGETQYF.

Only one count was recorded for this clone. The J gene is TRBJ1-3, the V gene TRBV13, with no clear D. This CDR3 spans 14 amino acids. Germline V gene data show CDR1 as PRHDT and CDR2 as FYEKMQ (reference sequence). V was shortened by 2 bases and J by 5 bases, with 10 bases between the two germline ends. The CDR3 protein is CASSLPDFRNTIYF. CDR3 coding DNA: TGTGCCAGCAGCTTACCCGACTTTCGAAACACCATATATTTT.

The chain joins TRBV5-6 to TRBJ1-4; possibly TRBD1 for D (6 bases). The CDR3 totals 18 residues. V shed 3 bases and J shed 0 bases, with 18 bases lying between them. Germline loops: CDR1 SGHDT, CDR2 YYEEEE. CDR3: CASSSFRTAVTTNEKLFF. The CDR3 DNA reads TGTGCCAGCAGCTCTTTTAGGACAGCTGTTACAACTAATGAAAAACTGTTTTTT.

The V and J genes are TRBV27 and TRBJ1-4; D is perhaps TRBD1 (6 bases). V lost 7 bases to trimming and J lost 3 bases, with 12 bases between them. CDR1 and CDR2 (germline): MNHEY, SMNVEV (reference sequence). The CDR3 runs 14 residues. This CDR3 is CASTMTGSNEKLFF. The CDR3 DNA is TGTGCCAGCACAATGACAGGATCTAATGAAAAACTGTTTTTT. Variable domain in full (rest from reference TRBV27 and TRBJ1-4): EAQVTQNPRYLITVTGKKLTVTCSQNMNHEYMSWYRQDPGLGLRQIYYSMNVEVTDKGDVPEGYKVSRKEKRNFPLILESPSPNQTSLYFCASTMTGSNEKLFFGSGTQLSVL.